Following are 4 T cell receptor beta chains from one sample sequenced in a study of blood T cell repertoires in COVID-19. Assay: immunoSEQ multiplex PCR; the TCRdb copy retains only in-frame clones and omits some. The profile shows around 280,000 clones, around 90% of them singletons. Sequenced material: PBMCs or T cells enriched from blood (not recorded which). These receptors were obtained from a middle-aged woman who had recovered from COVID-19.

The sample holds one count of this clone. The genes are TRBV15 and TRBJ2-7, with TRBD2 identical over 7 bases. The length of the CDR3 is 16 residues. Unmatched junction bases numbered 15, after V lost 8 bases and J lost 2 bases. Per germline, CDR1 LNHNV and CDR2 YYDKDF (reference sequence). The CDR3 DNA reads TGTGCCACCGCGTCCGCGACTAGCAACCCAGCCTACGAGCAGTACTTC. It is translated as CATASATSNPAYEQYF.

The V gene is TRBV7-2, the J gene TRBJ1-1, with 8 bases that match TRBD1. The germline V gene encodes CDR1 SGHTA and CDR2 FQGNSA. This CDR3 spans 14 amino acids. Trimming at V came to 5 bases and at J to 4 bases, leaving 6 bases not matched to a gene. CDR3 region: CASSPDRAGTEAFF. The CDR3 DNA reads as TGTGCCAGCAGCCCGGACAGGGCGGGCACTGAAGCTTTCTTT.

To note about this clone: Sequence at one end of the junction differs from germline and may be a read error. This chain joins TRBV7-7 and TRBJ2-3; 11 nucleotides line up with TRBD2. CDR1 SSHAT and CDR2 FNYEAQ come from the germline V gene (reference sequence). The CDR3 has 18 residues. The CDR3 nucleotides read TGTGCTAGCAGCCAAACTAGCGGGAGACCCCTTAGCACAGATACGCAGTATTTT. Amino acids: CASSQTSGRPLSTDTQYF.

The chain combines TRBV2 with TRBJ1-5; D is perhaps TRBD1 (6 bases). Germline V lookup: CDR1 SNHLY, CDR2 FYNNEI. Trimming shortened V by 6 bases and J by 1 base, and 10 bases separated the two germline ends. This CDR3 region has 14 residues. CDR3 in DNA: TGTGCCAGCAGCTTCACAGGGAGCAATCAGCCCCAGCATTTT. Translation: CASSFTGSNQPQHF. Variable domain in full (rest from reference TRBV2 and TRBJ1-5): EPEVTQTPSHQVTQMGQEVILRCVPISNHLYFYWYRQILGQKVEFLVSFYNNEISEKSEIFDDQFSVERPDGSNFTLKIRSTKLEDSAMYFCASSFTGSNQPQHFGDGTRLSIL.